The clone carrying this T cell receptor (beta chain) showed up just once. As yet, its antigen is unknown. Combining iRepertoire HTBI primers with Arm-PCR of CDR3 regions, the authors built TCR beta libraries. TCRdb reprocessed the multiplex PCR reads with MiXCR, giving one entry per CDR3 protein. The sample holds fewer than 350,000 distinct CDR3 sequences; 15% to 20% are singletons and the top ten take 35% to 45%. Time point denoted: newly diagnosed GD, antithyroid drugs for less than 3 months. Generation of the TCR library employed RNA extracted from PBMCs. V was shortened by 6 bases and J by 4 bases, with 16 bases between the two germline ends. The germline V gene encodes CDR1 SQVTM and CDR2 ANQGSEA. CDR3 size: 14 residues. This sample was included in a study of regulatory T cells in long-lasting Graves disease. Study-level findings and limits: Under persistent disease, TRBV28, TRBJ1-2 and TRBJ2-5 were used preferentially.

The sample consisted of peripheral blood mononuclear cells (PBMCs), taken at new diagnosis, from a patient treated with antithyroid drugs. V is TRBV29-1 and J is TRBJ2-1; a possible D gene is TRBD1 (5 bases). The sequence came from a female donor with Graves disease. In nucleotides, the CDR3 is TGCAGCGTGGGTGACAGTAATCCTTACAATGAGCAGTTCTTC. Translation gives CSVGDSNPYNEQFF.